The 29 T cell receptor beta chains given below trace back to one sample, sequenced in a study of T cell repertoires in cytomegalovirus infection. TCRdb re-derived calls from the reads in MiXCR, one entry per CDR3 protein. This table has about 240,000 distinct CDR3 sequences, about 12% appearing once. What was sequenced was PBMCs. Every receptor here comes from a human donor in good health (CMV status not recorded). Some clones in this sample may be carry-over from other donors' samples.

This clonotype was counted ten times or more. The CDR3 DNA reads TGTGCCAGCAGCTTAGAGTCGGGGGGGCCCCCCTACAATGAGCAGTTCTTC. This gives the protein CASSLESGGPPYNEQFF. J is TRBJ2-1 and V is TRBV7-2, with 8 bases that match TRBD2. Trimming at V came to 1 base and at J to 2 bases, leaving 7 bases not matched to a gene. The germline V gene encodes CDR1 SGHTA and CDR2 FQGNSA. CDR3 length: 17 residues.

This clonotype was detected many times. The chain couples TRBV9 to TRBJ1-2; D not resolved. Trimming removed 0 bases from V and 6 bases from J, with 9 bases in between. The CDR3 has 13 amino acids. CDR1 is SGDLS, CDR2 YYNGEE, per germline. The CDR3 DNA reads as TGTGCCAGCAGCGTAGGGGCCGAAGATGGCTACACCTTC. Encoded protein: CASSVGAEDGYTF.

This clonotype was recorded many times. V and J are TRBV7-2 and TRBJ1-1; TRBD1 agrees at 7 bases. V was clipped by 4 bases and J by 1 base; unmatched bases: 0. This CDR3 has 13 residues. The germline V gene encodes CDR1 SGHTA and CDR2 FQGNSA. This CDR3 is CASSWDRNTEAFF. CDR3 nucleotide sequence: TGTGCCAGCAGCTGGGACAGGAACACTGAAGCTTTCTTT.

The V and J genes are TRBV2 and TRBJ1-2; the match to TRBD1 covers 9 bases. CDR1 is SNHLY, CDR2 FYNNEI, per germline. The CDR3 contains 15 residues. Trimming removed 6 bases from V and 6 bases from J; junction bases left unmatched: 11. The CDR3, as DNA: TGTGCCAGCAGATTAGACAGGGGGAAGGTTGATGGCTACACCTTC. It encodes CASRLDRGKVDGYTF.

This clonotype was observed a handful of times. The chain has TRBV19 and TRBJ1-1, with 9 bases that match TRBD1. V lost 6 bases and J lost 1; bases outside the gene matches: 3. CDR3 length: 14 residues. Germline V gene data show CDR1 as LNHDA and CDR2 as SQIVND (reference sequence). The CDR3, as DNA: TGTGCCAGTAGGGGGACAGGGAGGAACACTGAAGCTTTCTTT. Amino acid sequence: CASRGTGRNTEAFF. Supplemented by reference TRBV19 and TRBJ1-1, the full variable domain reads DGGITQSPKYLFRKEGQNVTLSCEQNLNHDAMYWYRQDPGQGLRLIYYSQIVNDFQKGDIAEGYSVSREKKESFPLTVTSAQKNPTAFYLCASRGTGRNTEAFFGQGTRLTVV.

This clonotype was counted between two and nine times. The rearrangement links TRBV29-1 to TRBJ2-1, with 7 positions matching TRBD2. In germline, CDR1 is SQVTM, CDR2 ANQGSEA. The trim removed 4 bases at V and 7 bases at J, leaving 10 bases unmatched. The CDR3 consists of 14 residues. The CDR3 spells CSVVGSGILNEQFF. CDR3 coding DNA: TGCAGCGTTGTTGGAAGCGGGATATTGAATGAGCAGTTCTTC.

This clonotype came up many times. This chain connects TRBV7-9 to TRBJ2-1; 10 bases match TRBD2. The CDR3 is 15 amino acids. With V trimmed by 2 bases and J by 4 bases, 2 bases remained unmatched. Per the germline V gene, CDR1 is SEHNR and CDR2 is FQNEAQ (reference sequence). CDR3 DNA sequence: TGTGCCAGCAGCTTAACTAGCGGGAATTACAATGAGCAGTTCTTC. Encoded protein: CASSLTSGNYNEQFF.

This clonotype was observed a handful of times. The V and J genes are TRBV29-1 and TRBJ2-2; TRBD1 matches at 7 bases. The germline V gene has CDR1 SQVTM and CDR2 ANQGSEA. Losses at the gene ends were 2 bases for V and 5 bases for J; bases not matched to a gene: 2. The length of the CDR3 is 13 residues. The CDR3 DNA sequence: TGCAGCGTTGAAAGGGGGCGTACCGGGGAGCTGTTTTTT. Amino acids: CSVERGRTGELFF.

This clonotype was counted at least ten times. The V and J genes are TRBV11-3 and TRBJ2-1, with D unresolved. V was trimmed by 1 base and J by 10 bases, leaving 11 bases between them. The CDR3 extends over 13 amino acids. Germline V gives CDR1 SGHNT, CDR2 YENEEA. The CDR3 bases are TGTGCCAGCAGCTTAGGGGGAAAGGGAGAGCAGTTCTTC. It translates to CASSLGGKGEQFF.

V and J are TRBV29-1 and TRBJ2-3; D unresolved. Trimming removed 6 bases at V and 3 bases at J, with 19 bases between. CDR1 SQVTM and CDR2 ANQGSEA come from the germline V gene. This CDR3 region has 15 residues. The DNA for the CDR3 is TGCAGCGTCGCCCACTACCTCCAAGGAACAGATACGCAGTATTTT. Residues: CSVAHYLQGTDTQYF.

V and J are TRBV6-2 or TRBV6-3 and TRBJ2-1; D perhaps matches TRBD2 (6 bases). The V end was cut by 5 bases, the J end by 5 bases, with 13 bases between. CDR3 length equals 14 residues. Germline V gene sequence: CDR1 MNHEY, CDR2 SVGEGT. The CDR3 region is CASSPGTPNNEQFF. The CDR3 DNA reads TGTGCCAGCAGTCCCGGGACTCCCAACAATGAGCAGTTCTTC.

This rearrangement joins TRBV30 to TRBJ1-5; D is possibly TRBD1 (5 bases). The germline gives CDR1 GTSNPN, CDR2 SVGIG (reference sequence). The CDR3 totals 14 residues. V lost 3 bases and J lost 0, with 9 bases in between. CDR3 nucleotide sequence: TGTGCCTGGAGCTTAGGGGATAGCAATCAGCCCCAGCATTTT. It yields the protein CAWSLGDSNQPQHF.

This chain joins TRBV19 and TRBJ1-1; 8 bases are shared with TRBD1. Per the germline V gene, CDR1 is LNHDA and CDR2 is SQIVND (reference sequence). The CDR3 is 14 residues long. V gave up 5 bases and J gave up 6 bases; unmatched junction bases: 8. This chain's CDR3 is CASSPWTGYAEAFF. The CDR3 DNA is TGTGCCAGTAGTCCCTGGACAGGGTATGCTGAAGCTTTCTTT.

The chain recombines TRBV7-2 with TRBJ2-7; possible D gene TRBD1, 5 bases. V lost 7 bases, J lost 3 bases, and 16 bases lay in between. This CDR3 has 14 amino acids. Germline assignment: CDR1 SGHTA and CDR2 FQGNSA. This CDR3 reads CASTVGAAHYEQYF. The CDR3 DNA is TGTGCCAGCACCGTAGGGGCGGCCCACTACGAGCAGTACTTC. The full variable domain, completed using reference TRBV7-2 and TRBJ2-7, is GAGVSQSPSNKVTEKGKDVELRCDPISGHTALYWYRQSLGQGLEFLIYFQGNSAPDKSGLPSDRFSAERTGGSVSTLTIQRTQQEDSAVYLCASTVGAAHYEQYFGPGTRLTVT.

In this sample, this clonotype turned up many times. The gene calls are TRBV7-2 and TRBJ2-3; 16 bases line up with TRBD2. This CDR3 is built from 21 residues. V trimming: 5 bases; J trimming: 4 bases; junction bases outside the gene matches: 18. CDR1 is SGHTA, CDR2 FQGNSA, per germline. The CDR3 sequence: CASSVKSLSGTSGGGSDTQYF. DNA for the CDR3: TGTGCCAGCAGCGTAAAGAGCCTATCCGGGACTAGCGGGGGGGGTTCAGATACGCAGTATTTT. The complete variable domain, with remaining parts taken from reference TRBV7-2 and TRBJ2-3, reads GAGVSQSPSNKVTEKGKDVELRCDPISGHTALYWYRQSLGQGLEFLIYFQGNSAPDKSGLPSDRFSAERTGGSVSTLTIQRTQQEDSAVYLCASSVKSLSGTSGGGSDTQYFGPGTRLTVL.

This clonotype has ten or more counts. The chain couples TRBV7-8 to TRBJ2-5, with 10 bases identical to TRBD2. Germline-derived CDR1 and CDR2 are SGHVS and FQNEAQ. CDR3 length: 17 amino acids. J was trimmed by 5 bases and V by 1 base; bases with no gene match: 10. The CDR3 nucleotides read TGTGCCAGCAGCTTAGGTCCAGCGGGGGGGGAGGAGGAGACCCAGTACTTC. This translates into CASSLGPAGGEEETQYF.

The genes are TRBV14 and TRBJ1-3; D unclear. This CDR3 comprises 15 residues. Trimming took off 4 bases at V and 2 bases at J, with 12 bases between the two ends. Germline CDR1 and CDR2: SGHDN and FVKESK. This CDR3 is CASSRGPGAGNTIYF. The CDR3 nucleotides read TGTGCCAGCAGCCGAGGGCCCGGGGCTGGAAACACCATATATTTT.

In its sample, this clonotype was seen many times. The chain is built from TRBV7-3 and TRBJ2-1; 9 bases match TRBD1. The CDR3 runs 16 residues. Germline loops: CDR1 SGHTA, CDR2 FQGTGA. V shed 5 bases and J 6 bases; nucleotides not matched to a gene: 11. The CDR3 loop is CASSDAGQGALNEQFF. The CDR3 nucleotides are TGTGCCAGCAGCGATGCGGGACAGGGAGCTCTCAATGAGCAGTTCTTC.

The V and J genes are TRBV20-1 and TRBJ1-1; D is possibly TRBD1 (6 bases). CDR1 and CDR2 (germline): DFQATT, SNEGSKA (reference sequence). The V and J ends lost 5 bases and 0 bases respectively, with 10 bases between them. This CDR3 is 13 amino acids long. The CDR3 here is CSAGGQLNTEAFF. CDR3 nucleotide sequence: TGCAGTGCTGGAGGACAGCTGAACACTGAAGCTTTCTTT.

This clonotype showed up many times. The chain links TRBV7-2 to TRBJ2-1; 11 bases line up with TRBD2. CDR1 is SGHTA, CDR2 FQGNSA, per germline. V lost 5 bases to trimming and J lost 0 bases; unmatched junction nucleotides: 12. The CDR3 extends over 19 amino acids. This CDR3 is CASSPRVAGGRSSYNEQFF. The CDR3 bases are TGTGCCAGCAGCCCCCGGGTAGCGGGAGGGCGGAGCTCCTACAATGAGCAGTTCTTC.

This clonotype was counted at least ten times. The chain employs TRBV19 and TRBJ1-3; D is perhaps TRBD1 (6 bases). This CDR3 contains 13 residues. V lost 11 bases to trimming and J lost 1 base, with 12 bases between them. CDR1 LNHDA and CDR2 SQIVND come from the germline V gene (reference sequence). DNA of the CDR3: TGTGCCTCCCGGGGGCAGTCTGGAAACACCATATATTTT. Amino acid sequence: CASRGQSGNTIYF.

The table lists this clonotype with many counts. This chain links TRBV7-9 with TRBJ1-1; a weak D match, TRBD1 (6 bases). This CDR3 is built from 14 residues. Germline CDR1 and CDR2: SEHNR and FQNEAQ (reference sequence). Trimming cost V 8 bases and J 2 bases, with 15 bases left between them. DNA for the CDR3: TGTGCCAGCGATAGGGGGGCTGGTAACACTGAAGCTTTCTTT. It is translated as CASDRGAGNTEAFF.

This clonotype was seen ten or more times. The chain carries TRBV28 and TRBJ2-5; 10 positions agree with TRBD1. Trimming cost V 4 bases and J 2 bases; bases outside gene matches: 7. The CDR3 has 16 residues. Germline assignment: CDR1 MDHEN and CDR2 SYDVKM. This CDR3 reads CASSSLGTGEQETQYF. CDR3 nucleotide sequence: TGTGCCAGCAGTTCTCTTGGGACAGGGGAGCAAGAGACCCAGTACTTC.

This clonotype was seen at least ten times. The V call is TRBV5-6, the J call TRBJ2-5, with 9 bases aligning to TRBD1. V gave up 0 bases and J gave up 1 base; unmatched junction bases: 1. Germline V gene data show CDR1 as SGHDT and CDR2 as YYEEEE. The CDR3 runs 15 residues. The CDR3 reads CASSLGTGVQETQYF. In DNA, the CDR3 is TGTGCCAGCAGCTTGGGGACAGGGGTCCAAGAGACCCAGTACTTC. Supplemented by reference TRBV5-6 and TRBJ2-5, the full variable domain reads DAGVTQSPTHLIKTRGQQVTLRCSPKSGHDTVSWYQQALGQGPQFIFQYYEEEERQRGNFPDRFSGHQFPNYSSELNVNALLLGDSALYLCASSLGTGVQETQYFGPGTRLLVL.

This clonotype was observed many times. The V gene is TRBV7-2, the J gene TRBJ2-5, with TRBD2 matching over 8 bases. The germline CDR1 and CDR2 sequences are SGHTA and FQGNSA. CDR3 size: 14 residues. The V and J ends lost 5 bases and 5 bases, in that order; junction bases with no gene match: 7. As DNA, the CDR3 is TGTGCCAGCAGCCCTAGACTAGCGAAGGAGACCCAGTACTTC. Protein: CASSPRLAKETQYF.

V usage is TRBV20-1 and J usage is TRBJ2-1, with D maybe TRBD2 (6 bases). The ends were cut back, 3 bases at V and 0 bases at J, with 9 bases in the middle. The CDR3 is made up of 14 amino acids. The germline V gene encodes CDR1 DFQATT and CDR2 SNEGSKA (reference sequence). For the CDR3, the DNA is TGCAGTGCTAGTCCCGGGAGCTCCTACAATGAGCAGTTCTTC. Translating it yields CSASPGSSYNEQFF.

This chain uses TRBV20-1 with TRBJ1-5; no clear D. The CDR3 loop spans 13 amino acids. Germline V gene sequence: CDR1 DFQATT, CDR2 SNEGSKA (reference sequence). Between the trimmed V and J ends, which lost 7 bases and 4 bases, there was a span of 14 bases. CDR3 sequence: CSVAQARNQPQHF. The DNA for the CDR3 is TGCAGTGTTGCCCAGGCTCGAAATCAGCCCCAGCATTTT.

This clonotype has ten or more counts. CDR3 amino acids: CASRREGGYTF. CDR3 in DNA: TGTGCCAGCAGAAGGGAAGGTGGCTACACCTTC. This chain joins TRBV7-9 and TRBJ1-2; D is unclear. Germline V gene data show CDR1 as SEHNR and CDR2 as FQNEAQ (reference sequence). Trimming took off 6 bases at V and 7 bases at J, with 9 bases between the two ends. The CDR3 contains 11 residues.

The CDR3 DNA reads TGTGCCAGCAGTGAAGGGCTAGCGGACCCAGAGACCCAGTACTTC. This encodes CASSEGLADPETQYF. The rearrangement joins TRBV2 to TRBJ2-5; TRBD2 aligns across 7 bases. There are 15 residues in the CDR3. V lost 1 base, J lost 4 bases, and 6 bases stayed unmatched. Germline values: CDR1 SNHLY, CDR2 FYNNEI. Filled out from reference TRBV2 and TRBJ2-5, the complete variable domain reads EPEVTQTPSHQVTQMGQEVILRCVPISNHLYFYWYRQILGQKVEFLVSFYNNEISEKSEIFDDQFSVERPDGSNFTLKIRSTKLEDSAMYFCASSEGLADPETQYFGPGTRLLVL.